These 19 T cell receptor beta chains came from one sample sequenced in a study of molecular identifiers for immune sequencing clone quantification. TCRdb passed the PCR reads through MiXCR, listing each CDR3 protein once. The data show about 640,000 distinct CDR3 sequences, 15% to 20% seen once. The sequenced sample consisted of naive CD8+ T cells from blood, with Jurkat cell RNA spiked in. The subset denotes: FACS-sorted CD8+CD4-CCR7+CD45RA+ naive T cells. These receptors were obtained from a human donor in good health. Some libraries in this study had Jurkat cell RNA spiked in.

A note on this clonotype: It is likely a read error, because the conserved phenylalanine at the end of the CDR3 is missing. The chain uses TRBV13 and TRBJ2-3; possibly TRBD2 for D (5 bases). The CDR3 spans 12 residues. CDR1 is PRHDT and CDR2 is FYEKMQ in the germline V gene (reference sequence). Trimming shortened V by 5 bases and J by 3 bases, and 6 bases separated the two germline ends. The CDR3 here is CASSPGTDTQYV. The CDR3 region has the DNA TGTGCCAGCAGCCCGGGAACAGATACGCAGTATGTT.

With respect to this clonotype: Relative to the germline gene, one junction end is altered; a read error may explain this. The chain recombines TRBV18 with TRBJ2-1; D is undetermined. CDR1 and CDR2 from the germline V gene are KGHSH and LQKENI. The CDR3 has 12 residues. The CDR3 bases are TGTGCCAGCTCATCTCGAGACAATGAGCGGTTCTTC. Amino acid sequence: CASSSRDNERFF. The full variable domain, completed using reference TRBV18 and TRBJ2-1, is NAGVMQNPRHLVRRRGQEARLRCSPMKGHSHVYWYRQLPEEGLKFMVYLQKENIIDESGMPKERFSAEFPKEGPSILRIQQVVRGDSAAYFCASSSRDNERFFGPGTRLTVL.

Ten or more counts support this clonotype. The V and J genes are TRBV5-6 and TRBJ2-7; 9 bases align to TRBD1. The V gene end was trimmed by 5 bases and the J gene end by 3 bases; junction bases not matched to a gene: 9. Germline CDR1 reads SGHDT; CDR2 reads YYEEEE. CDR3 size: 15 residues. DNA of the CDR3: TGTGCCAGCAGACCATCCGGGACAGGGCACTACGAGCAGTACTTC. It yields the protein CASRPSGTGHYEQYF.

This clonotype was seen at least ten times. The chain uses TRBV27 and TRBJ1-2; possibly TRBD1 for D (6 bases). The CDR3 loop spans 13 amino acids. The ends were cut back, 2 bases at V and 8 bases at J, with 12 bases in the middle. Per germline, CDR1 MNHEY and CDR2 SMNVEV (reference sequence). CDR3 protein: CASSLNTGSGYTF. Here the CDR3 DNA reads TGTGCCAGCAGTTTAAACACAGGGAGCGGCTACACCTTC.

Many counts were recorded for this clonotype. CDR3 nucleotide sequence: TGCGCCAGCAGCCCGGGACTAGGGGGTAGAGATACGCAGTATTTT. Protein product: CASSPGLGGRDTQYF. The rearrangement joins TRBV4-3 to TRBJ2-3; 8 nucleotides align to TRBD2. In germline, CDR1 is LGHNA, CDR2 YSLEER. V lost 4 bases, J lost 5 bases, and 8 bases stayed unmatched. The CDR3 is 15 amino acids.

Of note for this clonotype: Germline is not matched at one junction end, which may reflect a read error. The chain joins TRBV6-5 to TRBJ1-1, with D uncertain. The germline CDR1 and CDR2 sequences are MNHEY and SVGAGI. CDR3 length: 13 residues. The CDR3 DNA reads TGTGCCAGCGGTTACTCGGCGAACACTGAAGCTTTCTTT. Its protein product is CASGYSANTEAFF.

This clonotype was observed many times. V and J are TRBV2 and TRBJ2-5; 9 bases are a match to TRBD1. The germline V gene has CDR1 SNHLY and CDR2 FYNNEI. Trimming took 6 bases from V and 5 from J; bases not matched to a gene: 7. The CDR3 extends over 14 amino acids. The CDR3 sequence: CASRAQGAMETQYF. Here the CDR3 DNA reads TGTGCCAGCAGAGCACAGGGGGCCATGGAGACCCAGTACTTC.

J is TRBJ2-3 and V is TRBV19, with 8 positions matching TRBD1. Germline lookup yields CDR1 LNHDA and CDR2 SQIVND (reference sequence). CDR3 length equals 12 residues. Germline trimming cut 11 bases from V and 5 bases from J; bases unmatched to any gene: 6. For the CDR3, the DNA is TGTGCCTCGCAGGGGGCCCAAGATACGCAGTATTTT. Translating gives CASQGAQDTQYF. Variable domain in full (rest from reference TRBV19 and TRBJ2-3): DGGITQSPKYLFRKEGQNVTLSCEQNLNHDAMYWYRQDPGQGLRLIYYSQIVNDFQKGDIAEGYSVSREKKESFPLTVTSAQKNPTAFYLCASQGAQDTQYFGPGTRLTVL.

This clonotype was found many times. This rearrangement joins TRBV7-2 to TRBJ2-7; 13 bases line up with TRBD2. The CDR3 runs to 18 residues. The germline V gene encodes CDR1 SGHTA and CDR2 FQGNSA. V lost 1 base to trimming and J lost 2 bases; unmatched junction nucleotides: 8. The CDR3 loop reads CASSLGWTSGSRTYEQYF. CDR3 bases: TGTGCCAGCAGCTTAGGATGGACTAGCGGGAGTAGGACCTACGAGCAGTACTTC.

The chain uses TRBV7-9 and TRBJ1-6; weak D call: TRBD1 (5 bases). CDR1 is SEHNR, CDR2 FQNEAQ, per germline (reference sequence). The CDR3 sequence is 14 residues long. V lost 5 bases to trimming and J lost 7 bases, with 12 bases between them. CDR3 DNA: TGTGCCAGCAGCCCCCGGCGGGACAATTCACCCCTCCACTTT. Amino acids: CASSPRRDNSPLHF.

The chain combines TRBV11-2 with TRBJ2-7, with D unclear. The CDR3 sequence is 16 residues long. Germline assignment: CDR1 SGHAT and CDR2 FQNNGV. Trimming cost V 1 base and J 4 bases, with 17 bases left between them. As DNA, the CDR3 is TGTGCCAGCAGCTTAGCCTACAACAGAGGATATTACGAGCAGTACTTC. Protein: CASSLAYNRGYYEQYF.

The CDR3 loop reads CASSHWGQPYEQYF. The CDR3 bases are TGTGCCAGCAGCCACTGGGGACAACCCTACGAGCAGTACTTC. This chain connects TRBV14 to TRBJ2-7; the D gene is possibly TRBD1 (6 bases). Trimming left V 3 bases short and J 2 bases short, with 11 bases between. CDR1 is SGHDN and CDR2 is FVKESK in the germline V gene. The CDR3 totals 14 residues.

In its sample, this clonotype was seen many times. The CDR3 is CASSQFGVNQPQHF. In DNA form, the CDR3 reads TGTGCCAGCAGCCAATTCGGGGTAAATCAGCCCCAGCATTTT. The chain has TRBV3-1 and TRBJ1-5; D gene uncertain. There are 14 residues in the CDR3. Germline V CDR1 and CDR2: LGHDT, YNNKEL (reference sequence). V lost 2 bases, J lost 4 bases, and 9 bases lay in between. Complete variable domain (other parts from reference TRBV3-1 and TRBJ1-5): DTAVSQTPKYLVTQMGNDKSIKCEQNLGHDTMYWYKQDSKKFLKIMFSYNNKELIINETVPNRFSPKSPDKAHLNLHINSLELGDSAVYFCASSQFGVNQPQHFGDGTRLSIL.

The rearrangement joins TRBV6-2 or TRBV6-3 to TRBJ2-1; 9 bases match TRBD2. V trimming: 7 bases; J trimming: 6 bases; junction bases outside the gene matches: 22. Germline V gives CDR1 MNHEY, CDR2 SVGEGT. The CDR3 is 19 residues long. CDR3: CASTTRGGVDWLRTNEQFF. Written as DNA, the CDR3 is TGTGCCAGCACCACGCGGGGGGGGGTTGACTGGCTCCGCACCAATGAGCAGTTCTTC.

This chain uses TRBV19 with TRBJ2-1; D possibly corresponds to TRBD1 (6 bases). Germline lookup yields CDR1 LNHDA and CDR2 SQIVND (reference sequence). This CDR3 is 13 amino acids long. Trimming removed 5 bases at V and 7 bases at J, with 12 bases between. CDR3 bases: TGTGCCAGTAGTTGGGACAAGCAGAATGAGCAGTTCTTC. Protein: CASSWDKQNEQFF.

Of note for this clonotype: This may be a read error: a much more frequent sequence differs by one nucleotide. V and J are TRBV15 and TRBJ1-1; weak D call: TRBD1 (6 bases). This CDR3 region has 16 residues. Germline V gives CDR1 LNHNV, CDR2 YYDKDF (reference sequence). CDR3 DNA sequence: TGTGCCACCGGCAGAGAGGAGGGGGGGGTACAGACTGAAGCTTTCTTT. This encodes CATGREEGGVQTEAFF.

There are many counts of this clonotype. V is TRBV4-1 and J is TRBJ1-1; the D gene is possibly TRBD1 (6 bases). This CDR3 region has 15 residues. Germline V CDR1 and CDR2: MGHRA, YSYEKL. V was pared by 0 bases and J by 0 bases, with 8 bases between. This CDR3 reads CASSQEQGMNTEAFF. The CDR3 DNA reads TGCGCCAGCAGCCAAGAACAGGGAATGAACACTGAAGCTTTCTTT.

This clonotype was picked up many times. The chain couples TRBV7-9 to TRBJ2-7, with D unresolved. Trimming stripped 1 base from V and 7 bases from J, with 17 bases between. The germline V gene encodes CDR1 SEHNR and CDR2 FQNEAQ (reference sequence). There are 15 residues in the CDR3. CDR3 residues: CASSLESGVLGEQYF. The CDR3 DNA is TGTGCCAGCAGCTTAGAGAGTGGGGTCCTGGGGGAGCAGTACTTC.

This clonotype was found a few times. The chain employs TRBV6-4 and TRBJ2-4; maybe TRBD2 (5 bases). The germline gives CDR1 MRHNA, CDR2 SNTAGT. This CDR3 has 14 residues. V lost 11 bases to trimming and J lost 2 bases, with 16 bases between them. CDR3 in amino acids: CAPEMRGSKNIQYF. The CDR3 DNA sequence: TGTGCCCCGGAGATGCGAGGGTCCAAAAACATTCAGTACTTC.